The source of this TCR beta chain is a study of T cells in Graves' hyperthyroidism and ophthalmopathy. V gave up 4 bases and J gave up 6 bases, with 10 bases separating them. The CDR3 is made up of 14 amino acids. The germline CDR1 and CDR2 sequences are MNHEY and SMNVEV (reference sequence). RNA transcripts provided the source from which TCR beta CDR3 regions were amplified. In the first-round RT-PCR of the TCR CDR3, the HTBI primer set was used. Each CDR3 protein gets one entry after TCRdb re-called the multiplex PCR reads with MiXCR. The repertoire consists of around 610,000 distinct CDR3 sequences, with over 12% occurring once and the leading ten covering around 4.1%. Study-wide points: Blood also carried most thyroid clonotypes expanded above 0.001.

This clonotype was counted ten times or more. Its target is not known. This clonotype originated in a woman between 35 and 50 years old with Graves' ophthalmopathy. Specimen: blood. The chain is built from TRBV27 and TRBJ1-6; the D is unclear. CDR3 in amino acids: CASSSTTTNSPLHF. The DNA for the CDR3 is TGTGCCAGCAGTTCTACCACGACTAATTCACCCCTCCACTTT.